The 12 T cell receptor beta chains listed next were all sequenced from one sample in a study of T cells in Graves' hyperthyroidism and ophthalmopathy. The CDR3 regions of TCR beta were amplified from RNA transcripts. HTBI primers were employed in a first-round RT-PCR of the TCR CDR3. TCRdb passed the multiplex PCR reads through MiXCR, listing each CDR3 protein once. The table includes about 400,000 distinct CDR3 sequences, about 15% detected once. Sequencing was performed on blood. Receptors originate from a woman aged 18-29 years with Graves' hyperthyroidism.

The sample holds many counts of this clonotype. The CDR3 protein is CASRRATSGEYEQYF. The CDR3 DNA reads TGTGCCAGCCGCAGAGCGACTAGCGGGGAGTACGAGCAGTACTTC. The rearrangement joins TRBV7-2 to TRBJ2-7; TRBD2 agrees at 11 bases. This CDR3 region has 15 residues. Germline loops: CDR1 SGHTA, CDR2 FQGNSA. V was pared by 8 bases and J by 4 bases, with 10 bases of the junction left unmatched.

This clonotype was seen ten or more times. The gene calls are TRBV20-1 and TRBJ2-7, with 12 bases lining up with TRBD1. This CDR3 has 14 amino acids. Unmatched junction bases numbered 2, after V lost 3 bases and J lost 2 bases. CDR1 DFQATT and CDR2 SNEGSKA come from the germline V gene (reference sequence). CDR3 sequence reads: CSASRDRGPYEQYF. In DNA, the CDR3 is TGCAGTGCTAGTCGGGACAGGGGGCCCTACGAGCAGTACTTC.

The rearrangement links TRBV5-1 to TRBJ2-7, with 9 bases identical to TRBD2. The J segment lost 6 bases and the V segment lost 4 bases, leaving 17 bases of the junction unmatched. Germline V gene sequence: CDR1 SGHRS, CDR2 YFSETQ. The CDR3 is made up of 17 amino acids. The CDR3 loop is CASSPRGAGGPFSEQYF. The CDR3 coding sequence is TGCGCCAGCAGCCCACGGGGGGCGGGAGGGCCGTTTAGCGAGCAGTACTTC.

At least ten counts were recorded for this clonotype. This chain joins TRBV10-3 and TRBJ1-2, with D perhaps matching TRBD1 (5 bases). The CDR3 consists of 17 residues. Germline lookup yields CDR1 ENHRY and CDR2 SYGVKD. Trimming cost V 3 bases and J 7 bases, with 24 bases left between them. The CDR3 sequence is CAISDPSRRGGPFGYTF. The DNA of the CDR3 is TGTGCCATCAGTGATCCCAGCCGCCGGGGGGGTCCGTTTGGCTACACCTTC.

Concerning this clonotype: A much larger clone differs by one base, so this may be a read error. J is TRBJ2-6 and V is TRBV3-1; D is unresolved. Germline values: CDR1 LGHDT, CDR2 YNNKEL (reference sequence). The CDR3 runs to 15 residues. CDR3 protein: CAGSHHDSGANVLTF. The CDR3 region has the DNA TGTGCCGGCAGCCATCACGACTCTGGGGCCAACGTCCTGACTTTC.

This clonotype was seen ten or more times. This chain links TRBV28 with TRBJ2-7; D unresolved. Deletions cut 3 bases from V and 2 bases from J, with 8 bases between. Germline V gene data show CDR1 as MDHEN and CDR2 as SYDVKM. The CDR3 is made up of 13 amino acids. The DNA of the CDR3 is TGTGCCAGCAGTTTTGACGGCCCCTACGAGCAGTACTTC. Translating it yields CASSFDGPYEQYF.

V gene TRBV7-3 combines with J gene TRBJ1-6, with D unresolved. V shed 5 bases and J shed 0 bases, with 17 bases lying between them. The CDR3 spans 18 residues. The germline V gene has CDR1 SGHTA and CDR2 FQGTGA. CDR3 nucleotides: TGTGCCAGCAGCCCTCCGCACAGCCGCAGCTCCTATAATTCACCCCTCCACTTT. Translation gives CASSPPHSRSSYNSPLHF. Supplemented by reference TRBV7-3 and TRBJ1-6, the full variable domain reads GAGVSQTPSNKVTEKGKYVELRCDPISGHTALYWYRQSLGQGPEFLIYFQGTGAADDSGLPNDRFFAVRPEGSVSTLKIQRTERGDSAVYLCASSPPHSRSSYNSPLHFGNGTRLTVT.

The CDR3, as DNA: TGTGCCAGCAGTTTAGGAAACCGGGGTCAGCCCCAGCATTTT. Protein sequence: CASSLGNRGQPQHF. This chain joins TRBV12-3 or TRBV12-4 and TRBJ1-5, with D hard to call. CDR3 length: 14 residues. V lost 1 base and J lost 6, with 10 bases in between.

In its sample, this clonotype was seen a few times. V is TRBV27 and J is TRBJ2-7; D not certain. In germline, CDR1 is MNHEY, CDR2 SMNVEV (reference sequence). The ends were cut back, 1 base at V and 6 bases at J, with 16 bases in the middle. CDR3 length: 15 residues. The CDR3 protein is CASSLFPPIGREQYF. The CDR3 DNA follows: TGTGCCAGCAGTTTATTTCCCCCGATTGGGCGCGAGCAGTACTTC.

This clonotype was found many times. The rearrangement uses TRBV6-1 and TRBJ1-6; the D gene is possibly TRBD1 (6 bases). The CDR3 is made up of 19 amino acids. Germline CDR1 reads MNHNS; CDR2 reads SASEGT. V shed 5 bases and J shed 10 bases, with 30 bases lying between them. The CDR3 DNA reads as TGTGCCAGCAGTTACCCAACAGCAGCGTTGGGGGGCGAAGGGTCACCCCTCCACTTT. Amino acid sequence: CASSYPTAALGGEGSPLHF.

At least ten counts were recorded for this clonotype. The chain couples TRBV6-5 to TRBJ1-1, with D tentatively TRBD1 (6 bases). The CDR3 is 13 amino acids. The germline V and J ends were trimmed by 2 bases and 3 bases, with 7 bases remaining between them. Germline V gene sequence: CDR1 MNHEY, CDR2 SVGAGI. The DNA for the CDR3 is TGTGCCAGCAGTTACGACAGGTACACTGAAGCTTTCTTT. It is translated as CASSYDRYTEAFF.

This clonotype was detected ten times or more. The chain is built from TRBV7-2 and TRBJ2-3, with D hard to call. The CDR3 runs to 14 residues. The germline CDR1 and CDR2 sequences are SGHTA and FQGNSA. Trimming shortened V by 5 bases and J by 2 bases, and 11 bases separated the two germline ends. This chain's CDR3 is CASSLDMNTDTQYF. DNA for the CDR3: TGTGCCAGCAGCCTAGACATGAACACAGATACGCAGTATTTT.